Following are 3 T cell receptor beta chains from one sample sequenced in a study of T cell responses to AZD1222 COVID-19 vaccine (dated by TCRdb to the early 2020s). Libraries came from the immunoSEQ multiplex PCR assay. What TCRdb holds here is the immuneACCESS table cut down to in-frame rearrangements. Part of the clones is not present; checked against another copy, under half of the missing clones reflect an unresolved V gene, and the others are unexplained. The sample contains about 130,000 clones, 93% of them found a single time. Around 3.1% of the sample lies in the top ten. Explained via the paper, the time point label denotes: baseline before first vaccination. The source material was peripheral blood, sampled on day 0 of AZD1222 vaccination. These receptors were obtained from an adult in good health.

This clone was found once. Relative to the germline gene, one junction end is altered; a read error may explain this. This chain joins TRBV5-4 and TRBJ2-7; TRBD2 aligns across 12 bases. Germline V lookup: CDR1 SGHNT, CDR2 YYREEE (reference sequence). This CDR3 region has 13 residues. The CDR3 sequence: CASSSWTSGIIVF. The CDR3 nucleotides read TGTGCCAGCAGCTCCTGGACTAGCGGGATTATCGTCTTC.

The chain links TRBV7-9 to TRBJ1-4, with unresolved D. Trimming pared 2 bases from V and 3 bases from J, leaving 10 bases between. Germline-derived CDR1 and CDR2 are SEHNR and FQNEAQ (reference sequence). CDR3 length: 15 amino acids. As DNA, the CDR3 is TGTGCCAGCAGCTTAACGGGCAGTCCTAATGAAAAACTGTTTTTT. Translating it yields CASSLTGSPNEKLFF.

The CDR3 sequence: CAWSVQGLGNSPLHF. The CDR3 DNA reads TGTGCCTGGAGTGTACAAGGGCTTGGAAACTCACCCCTCCACTTT. This chain connects TRBV30 to TRBJ1-6; D gene ambiguous. The CDR3 consists of 15 residues. The germline V gene has CDR1 GTSNPN and CDR2 SVGIG (reference sequence). V was cut by 0 bases and J by 10 bases, with 16 bases left in between.